This TCR beta chain was observed in a study of fetal regulatory T cell absence and autoimmunity. Regarding the study as a whole: Pancreas and cord blood did not differ much in TRB family usage. In IPEX syndrome, oligoclonal enrichment was read as supporting prenatal antigen-driven autoimmunity in the pancreas. Pancreas TCRs were oligoclonally enriched versus cord blood, some clones over 95-fold.

Clones were read by immunoSEQ multiplex PCR, and TCRdb kept only the in-frame ones, dropping some. The sample shows around 100,000 clones, around 72% of them seen only once. The CDR3 sequence is 12 residues long. Trimming cost V 5 bases and J 6 bases, with 10 bases left between them. The germline CDR1 and CDR2 sequences are SEHNR and FQNEAQ (reference sequence). As to this clone: The antigen is not known.

This TCR was sampled from a male donor with IPEX syndrome. The rearrangement links TRBV7-9 to TRBJ1-2; D possibly corresponds to TRBD1 (6 bases). The material sequenced was pancreas tissue. CDR3 bases: TGTGCCAGCAGCGTACAGGGAAATGGCTACACCTTC. It yields the protein CASSVQGNGYTF.